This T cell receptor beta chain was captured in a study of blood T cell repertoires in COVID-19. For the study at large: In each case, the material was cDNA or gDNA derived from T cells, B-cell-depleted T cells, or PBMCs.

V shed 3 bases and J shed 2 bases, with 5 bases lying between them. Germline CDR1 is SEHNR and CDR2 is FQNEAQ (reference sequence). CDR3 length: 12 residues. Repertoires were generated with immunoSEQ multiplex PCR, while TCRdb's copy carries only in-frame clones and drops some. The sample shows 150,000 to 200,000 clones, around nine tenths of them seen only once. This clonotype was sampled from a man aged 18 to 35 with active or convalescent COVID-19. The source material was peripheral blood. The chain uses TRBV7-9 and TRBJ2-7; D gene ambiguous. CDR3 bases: TGTGCCAGCAGCTTCTCCCCCTACGAGCAGTACGTC. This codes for CASSFSPYEQYV.